Shown below are 22 T cell receptor beta chains from a single sample sequenced in a study of shared T cell receptors in the human thymus. Sequencing used immunoSEQ multiplex PCR; TCRdb keeps in-frame clones, though not all of them. The repertoire includes about 730,000 clones, 75% to 90% of them detected once, and roughly 0.01% sits in the top ten. These same records also appear under a second study, on human thymus T cells.

Material for sequencing was thymocytes. The receptor source for this set is a girl less than two years old with a congenital heart defect.

The chain employs TRBV9 and TRBJ1-2; D unresolved. V lost 0 bases and J 8 bases, leaving 14 bases between the germline ends. The germline V gene has CDR1 SGDLS and CDR2 YYNGEE. The CDR3 extends over 14 amino acids. The DNA for the CDR3 is TGTGCCAGCAGCGTAGGGAGAGTGGAGGGCGGCTACACCTTC. It yields the protein CASSVGRVEGGYTF.

This chain links TRBV5-6 with TRBJ1-6; 9 nucleotides align to TRBD1. The CDR3 length is 15 residues. Trimming removed 2 bases from V and 9 bases from J; junction bases left unmatched: 6. Germline CDR1 SGHDT, CDR2 YYEEEE. The CDR3 region has the DNA TGTGCCAGCAGCTTCATGGGGACAGGGTGTTCACCCCTCCACTTT. Residues: CASSFMGTGCSPLHF.

The V and J genes are TRBV5-1 and TRBJ1-6; 8 nucleotides line up with TRBD1. There are 14 residues in the CDR3. Germline V gene lookup returns CDR1 SGHRS and CDR2 YFSETQ. J was trimmed by 9 bases and V by 0 bases; bases with no gene match: 2. As DNA, the CDR3 is TGCGCCAGCAGCTTGGAACAGGGGGGTTCACCCCTCCACTTT. It specifies CASSLEQGGSPLHF.

The CDR3 here is CASSELAGAPWGGTQYF. In DNA form, the CDR3 reads TGTGCCAGCAGTGAACTAGCGGGGGCCCCTTGGGGCGGGACCCAGTACTTC. The chain employs TRBV2 and TRBJ2-5; 10 bases are a match to TRBD2. From germline, CDR1 is SNHLY and CDR2 FYNNEI. Losses at the gene ends were 2 bases for V and 7 bases for J; bases not matched to a gene: 13. The CDR3 loop spans 17 amino acids. The full variable domain, in which reference TRBV2 and TRBJ2-5 provide the parts outside the CDR3, is EPEVTQTPSHQVTQMGQEVILRCVPISNHLYFYWYRQILGQKVEFLVSFYNNEISEKSEIFDDQFSVERPDGSNFTLKIRSTKLEDSAMYFCASSELAGAPWGGTQYFGPGTRLLVL.

The chain joins TRBV6-1 to TRBJ1-5; a weak D match, TRBD1 (5 bases). The CDR3 totals 16 residues. CDR1 and CDR2 from the germline V gene are MNHNS and SASEGT. V lost 3 bases and J lost 7, with 19 bases in between. The CDR3 nucleotides are TGTGCCAGCAGTGACGACGGTGCAGGGTCTTGGCAGCCCCAGCATTTT. Protein: CASSDDGAGSWQPQHF.

The chain employs TRBV5-1 and TRBJ1-1; weak D call: TRBD1 (5 bases). CDR1 is SGHRS, CDR2 YFSETQ, per germline. V gave up 1 base and J gave up 1 base, with 38 bases separating them. This CDR3 has 24 residues. CDR3 DNA: TGCGCCAGCAGCTTGAGCAGGGTTCTCGCAGGAAATAGATACCAATCCACGGGGAACACTGAAGCTTTCTTT. Its translation: CASSLSRVLAGNRYQSTGNTEAFF.

This clone was observed a handful of times. The V call is TRBV28, the J call TRBJ1-6; no definite D call. The germline V gene encodes CDR1 MDHEN and CDR2 SYDVKM. V was trimmed by 8 bases and J by 6 bases, leaving 14 bases between them. The CDR3 is made up of 14 amino acids. CDR3 in amino acids: CASSNMRVNSPLHF. The CDR3 coding sequence is TGTGCCAGCTCTAATATGAGGGTTAATTCACCCCTCCACTTT.

The J gene is TRBJ2-5, the V gene TRBV7-2, with unresolved D. The CDR3 is 14 residues long. CDR1 is SGHTA, CDR2 FQGNSA, per germline. Between the trimmed V and J ends, which lost 3 bases and 1 base, there was a span of 9 bases. CDR3 coding DNA: TGTGCCAGCAGCTTGCTAATATTCCAAGAGACCCAGTACTTC. Protein sequence: CASSLLIFQETQYF.

The rearrangement links TRBV5-4 to TRBJ1-2, with a tentative D call TRBD1 (5 bases). Looked up from germline, CDR1 is SGHNT and CDR2 is YYREEE (reference sequence). This CDR3 is built from 14 residues. V was cut by 1 base and J by 5 bases, with 12 bases left in between. CDR3 in amino acids: CASSLSDRFYGYTF. The CDR3 DNA reads TGTGCCAGCAGCTTGTCCGACAGATTTTATGGCTACACCTTC.

The rearrangement uses TRBV4-2 and TRBJ2-7; 10 nucleotides line up with TRBD1. With 0 bases clipped from V and 2 bases from J, the junction kept 13 bases outside the gene matches. From germline, CDR1 is LGHNA and CDR2 YNFKEQ. The CDR3 covers 19 residues. CDR3 residues: CASSQERIRPGQGTYEQYF. The CDR3 nucleotides are TGTGCCAGCAGCCAAGAGAGGATTCGGCCGGGACAGGGGACCTACGAGCAGTACTTC.

The chain uses TRBV15 and TRBJ2-7, with D hard to call. V was clipped by 2 bases and J by 6 bases, with 17 bases between them. The CDR3 runs 15 residues. CDR1 is LNHNV and CDR2 is YYDKDF in the germline V gene (reference sequence). CDR3 sequence reads: CATSRSSHLSGEQYF. For the CDR3, the DNA is TGTGCCACCAGCAGATCGAGCCACCTCTCAGGCGAGCAGTACTTC. Looking up the rest from reference TRBV15 and TRBJ2-7 gives the full variable domain: DAMVIQNPRYQVTQFGKPVTLSCSQTLNHNVMYWYQQKSSQAPKLLFHYYDKDFNNEADTPDNFQSRRPNTSFCFLDIRSPGLGDTAMYLCATSRSSHLSGEQYFGPGTRLTVT.

The sample holds one count of this clone. The genes are TRBV7-3 and TRBJ2-1, with D possibly TRBD2 on 5 matching bases. The CDR3 runs 16 residues. Trimming took off 4 bases at V and 4 bases at J, with 17 bases between the two ends. Per the germline V gene, CDR1 is SGHTA and CDR2 is FQGTGA. CDR3 sequence: CASSSFPLPGYNEQFF. CDR3 coding DNA: TGTGCCAGCAGCTCCTTCCCGCTCCCGGGATACAATGAGCAGTTCTTC.

The V gene is TRBV6-1, the J gene TRBJ1-1; 7 bases are shared with TRBD1. The CDR3 length is 15 residues. Germline trimming cut 8 bases from V and 7 bases from J; bases unmatched to any gene: 16. Germline V gene sequence: CDR1 MNHNS, CDR2 SASEGT. CDR3 nucleotides: TGTGCCAGCTCTCAAGGCGGGGACAGAAGAGTTGAAGCTTTCTTT. It encodes CASSQGGDRRVEAFF.

The chain employs TRBV29-1 and TRBJ1-1, with 11 bases aligning to TRBD1. With V trimmed by 6 bases and J by 4 bases, 10 bases remained unmatched. The germline V gene encodes CDR1 SQVTM and CDR2 ANQGSEA. This CDR3 has 15 residues. CDR3 nucleotides: TGCAGCGTCCGGACAGGGGGCGAGAAGTGCACTGAAGCTTTCTTT. Its protein product is CSVRTGGEKCTEAFF.

This clone was detected only once. Written as DNA, the CDR3 is TGCGCCAGCAGCTCACAGGGATACGAGCAGTACTTC. As protein: CASSSQGYEQYF. This chain joins TRBV5-1 and TRBJ2-5; tentatively, D is TRBD1 (6 bases). The DNA end is more similar to TRBJ2-7, so the J call may be wrong. Germline V gives CDR1 SGHRS, CDR2 YFSETQ. This CDR3 is 12 amino acids long.

This clone appeared once. The chain links TRBV7-9 to TRBJ2-4, with D unresolved. Germline assignment: CDR1 SEHNR and CDR2 FQNEAQ (reference sequence). This CDR3 region has 18 residues. The V gene lost 5 bases and the J gene lost 0 bases, with 20 bases spanning the gap. The DNA of the CDR3 is TGTGCCAGCAGCCCCCACCGGAGAGCAACCGTAGCCAAAAACATTCAGTACTTC. Translated: CASSPHRRATVAKNIQYF.

CDR3 DNA: TGTGCCAGCAGCCTGGGGGGGTCGGGAGTCTACGAGCAGTACTTC. Translation: CASSLGGSGVYEQYF. The gene calls are TRBV5-4 and TRBJ2-7; 7 positions match TRBD2. CDR1 SGHNT and CDR2 YYREEE come from the germline V gene (reference sequence). This CDR3 region has 15 residues. Trimming at V came to 4 bases and at J to 3 bases, leaving 10 bases not matched to a gene.

V and J are TRBV2 and TRBJ1-3; tentatively, D is TRBD1 (5 bases). V lost 2 bases, J lost 2 bases, and 7 bases lay in between. The CDR3 totals 14 residues. The germline V gene encodes CDR1 SNHLY and CDR2 FYNNEI. The CDR3 sequence: CASSEKGTGNTIYF. The CDR3 region has the DNA TGTGCCAGCAGTGAAAAGGGGACTGGAAACACCATATATTTT.

The J gene is TRBJ2-1, the V gene TRBV9, with TRBD1 matching over 7 bases. J gave up 14 bases and V 0 bases, and 11 bases lay outside the gene matches. The CDR3 is 14 residues long. Germline values: CDR1 SGDLS, CDR2 YYNGEE. The CDR3 nucleotides are TGTGCCAGCAGCGTAGAGTTTACCGGGACAGTTAAGTTCTTC. Protein sequence: CASSVEFTGTVKFF. Drawing the rest from reference TRBV9 and TRBJ2-1, the complete variable domain is DSGVTQTPKHLITATGQRVTLRCSPRSGDLSVYWYQQSLDQGLQFLIQYYNGEERAKGNILERFSAQQFPDLHSELNLSSLELGDSALYFCASSVEFTGTVKFFGPGTRLTVL.

The J gene is TRBJ2-2, the V gene TRBV27; 9 bases line up with TRBD1. This CDR3 has 15 residues. The germline CDR1 and CDR2 sequences are MNHEY and SMNVEV (reference sequence). Trimming took 3 bases from V and 6 from J; bases not matched to a gene: 5. CDR3 in DNA: TGTGCCAGCAGTTTCTCTGGACAGGGGTCCGGGGAGCTGTTTTTT. It codes for CASSFSGQGSGELFF.

Concerning this clone itself: One end of the junction is discordant with germline, which a read error may explain. This chain joins TRBV27 and TRBJ2-3, with D perhaps TRBD2 (7 bases). The CDR3 is 13 amino acids. Germline CDR1 is MNHEY and CDR2 is SMNVEV (reference sequence). CDR3: CASSLFPGGPVLF. The CDR3 nucleotides are TGTGCCAGCAGTTTATTCCCCGGGGGGCCCGTGCTTTTT.

This chain connects TRBV5-6 to TRBJ1-1, with 8 bases lining up with TRBD1. V lost 2 bases, J lost 5 bases, and 8 bases stayed unmatched. This CDR3 spans 15 amino acids. Germline V CDR1 and CDR2: SGHDT, YYEEEE. The CDR3 loop is CASSFPGGAETEAFF. The CDR3 region has the DNA TGTGCCAGCAGCTTCCCAGGGGGCGCGGAGACTGAAGCTTTCTTT.